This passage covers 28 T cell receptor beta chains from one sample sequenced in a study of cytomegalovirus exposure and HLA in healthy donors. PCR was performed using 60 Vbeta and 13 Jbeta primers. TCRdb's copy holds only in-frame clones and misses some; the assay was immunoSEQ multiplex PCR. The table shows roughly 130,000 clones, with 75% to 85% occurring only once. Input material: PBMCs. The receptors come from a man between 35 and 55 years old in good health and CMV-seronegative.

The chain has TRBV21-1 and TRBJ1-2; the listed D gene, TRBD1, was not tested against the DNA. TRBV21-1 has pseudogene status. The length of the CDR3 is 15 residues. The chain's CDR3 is CASSKESGNNYGYTF. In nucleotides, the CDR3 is TGTGCCAGCAGCAAAGAGTCAGGAAATAACTATGGCTACACCTTC.

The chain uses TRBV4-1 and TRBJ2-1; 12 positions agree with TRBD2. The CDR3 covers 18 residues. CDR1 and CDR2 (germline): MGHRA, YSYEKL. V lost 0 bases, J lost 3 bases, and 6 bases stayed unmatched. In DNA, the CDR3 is TGCGCCAGCAGCCAAGATCCGACTAGCGGGAGCCGCTACAATGAGCAGTTCTTC. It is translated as CASSQDPTSGSRYNEQFF.

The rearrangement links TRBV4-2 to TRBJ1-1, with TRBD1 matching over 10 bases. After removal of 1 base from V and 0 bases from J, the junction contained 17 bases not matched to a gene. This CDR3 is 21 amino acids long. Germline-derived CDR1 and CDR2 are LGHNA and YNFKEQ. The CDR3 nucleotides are TGTGCCAGCAGCCAAGGTTTGACAGGGGGCCAGACACTAAGACTGAACACTGAAGCTTTCTTT. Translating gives CASSQGLTGGQTLRLNTEAFF.

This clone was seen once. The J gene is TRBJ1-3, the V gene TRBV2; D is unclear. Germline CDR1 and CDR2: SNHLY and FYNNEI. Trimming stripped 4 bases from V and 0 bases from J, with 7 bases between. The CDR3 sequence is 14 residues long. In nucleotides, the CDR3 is TGTGCCAGCAGTGCTAGCCTCTCTGGAAACACCATATATTTT. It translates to CASSASLSGNTIYF.

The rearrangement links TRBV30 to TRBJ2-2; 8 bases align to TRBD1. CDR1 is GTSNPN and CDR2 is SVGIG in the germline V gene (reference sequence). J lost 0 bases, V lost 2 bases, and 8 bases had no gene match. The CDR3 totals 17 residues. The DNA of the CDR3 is TGTGCCTGGAGTAGGACAGGGTACGTGGCGAACACCGGGGAGCTGTTTTTT. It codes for CAWSRTGYVANTGELFF.

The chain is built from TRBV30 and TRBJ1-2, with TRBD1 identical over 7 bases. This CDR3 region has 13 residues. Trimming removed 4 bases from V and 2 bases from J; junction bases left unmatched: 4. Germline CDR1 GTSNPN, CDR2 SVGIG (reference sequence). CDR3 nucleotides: TGTGCCTGGACCCGGACAGGAAACTATGGCTACACCTTC. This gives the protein CAWTRTGNYGYTF.

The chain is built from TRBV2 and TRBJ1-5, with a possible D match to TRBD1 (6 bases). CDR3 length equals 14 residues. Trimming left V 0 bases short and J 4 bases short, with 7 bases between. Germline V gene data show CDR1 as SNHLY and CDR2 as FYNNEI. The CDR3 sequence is CASSEADSNQPQHF. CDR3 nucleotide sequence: TGTGCCAGCAGTGAAGCGGACAGTAATCAGCCCCAGCATTTT.

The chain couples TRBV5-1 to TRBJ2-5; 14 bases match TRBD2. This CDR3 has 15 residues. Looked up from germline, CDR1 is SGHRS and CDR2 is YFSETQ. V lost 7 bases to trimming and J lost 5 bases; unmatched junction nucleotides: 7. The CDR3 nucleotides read TGCGCCAGCTCCGAGGGACTAGCGGGGGTGGAGACCCAGTACTTC. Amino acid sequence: CASSEGLAGVETQYF.

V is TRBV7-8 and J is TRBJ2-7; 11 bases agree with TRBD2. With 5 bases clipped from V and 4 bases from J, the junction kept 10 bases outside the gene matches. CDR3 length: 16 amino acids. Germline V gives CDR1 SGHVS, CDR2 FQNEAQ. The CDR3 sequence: CASSLKIAGGPYEQYF. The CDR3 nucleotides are TGTGCCAGCAGCCTGAAAATAGCGGGAGGGCCTTACGAGCAGTACTTC.

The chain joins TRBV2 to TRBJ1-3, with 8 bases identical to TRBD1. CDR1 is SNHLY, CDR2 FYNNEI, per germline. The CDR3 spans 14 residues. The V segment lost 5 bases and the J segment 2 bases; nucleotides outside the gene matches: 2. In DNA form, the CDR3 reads TGTGCCAGCAGTAAGGACAGGGCTGGAAACACCATATATTTT. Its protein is CASSKDRAGNTIYF.

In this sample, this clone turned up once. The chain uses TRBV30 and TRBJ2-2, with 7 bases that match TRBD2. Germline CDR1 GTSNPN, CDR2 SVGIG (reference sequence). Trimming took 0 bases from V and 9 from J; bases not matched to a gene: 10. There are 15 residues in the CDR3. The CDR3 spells CAWSVGDYPRRELFF. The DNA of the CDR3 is TGTGCCTGGAGTGTGGGGGACTACCCCAGGAGGGAGCTGTTTTTT. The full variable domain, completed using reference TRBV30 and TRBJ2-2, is SQTIHQWPATLVQPVGSPLSLECTVEGTSNPNLYWYRQAAGRGLQLLFYSVGIGQISSEVPQNLSASRPQDRQFILSSKKLLLSDSGFYLCAWSVGDYPRRELFFGEGSRLTVL.

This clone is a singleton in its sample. The CDR3 bases are TGTGCCAGCTCACCTGGAGAATCTAATGAAAAACTGTTTTTT. As protein: CASSPGESNEKLFF. This chain connects TRBV18 to TRBJ1-4; no reliable D call. The CDR3 is made up of 14 amino acids. Trimming stripped 3 bases from V and 3 bases from J, with 8 bases between. The germline V gene encodes CDR1 KGHSH and CDR2 LQKENI.

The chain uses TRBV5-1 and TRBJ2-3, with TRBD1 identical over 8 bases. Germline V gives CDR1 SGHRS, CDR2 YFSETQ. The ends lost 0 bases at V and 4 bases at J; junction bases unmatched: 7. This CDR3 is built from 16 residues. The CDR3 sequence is CASSLGGTGRADTQYF. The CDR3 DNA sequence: TGCGCCAGCAGCTTGGGGGGGACAGGTCGGGCAGATACGCAGTATTTT.

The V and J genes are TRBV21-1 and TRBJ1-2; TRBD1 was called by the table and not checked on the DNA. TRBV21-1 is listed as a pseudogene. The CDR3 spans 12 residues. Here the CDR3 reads CATKPTEQGYTF. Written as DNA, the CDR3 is TGTGCCACCAAACCTACAGAGCAGGGCTACACCTTC.

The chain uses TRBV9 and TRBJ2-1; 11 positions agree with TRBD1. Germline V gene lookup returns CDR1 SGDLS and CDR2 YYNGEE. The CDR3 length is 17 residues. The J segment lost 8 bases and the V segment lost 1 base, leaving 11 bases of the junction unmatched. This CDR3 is CASSVQILGTGGDEQFF. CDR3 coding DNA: TGTGCCAGCAGCGTACAAATTTTGGGGACAGGGGGAGATGAGCAGTTCTTC. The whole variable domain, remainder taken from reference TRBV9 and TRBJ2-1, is DSGVTQTPKHLITATGQRVTLRCSPRSGDLSVYWYQQSLDQGLQFLIQYYNGEERAKGNILERFSAQQFPDLHSELNLSSLELGDSALYFCASSVQILGTGGDEQFFGPGTRLTVL.

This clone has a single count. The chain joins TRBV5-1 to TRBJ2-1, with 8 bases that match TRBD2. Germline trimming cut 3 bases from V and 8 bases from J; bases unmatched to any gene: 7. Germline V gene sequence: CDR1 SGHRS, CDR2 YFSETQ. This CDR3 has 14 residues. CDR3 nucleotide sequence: TGCGCCAGCAGCTCAGCGGGAGAGGCGGATGAGCAGTTCTTC. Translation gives CASSSAGEADEQFF.

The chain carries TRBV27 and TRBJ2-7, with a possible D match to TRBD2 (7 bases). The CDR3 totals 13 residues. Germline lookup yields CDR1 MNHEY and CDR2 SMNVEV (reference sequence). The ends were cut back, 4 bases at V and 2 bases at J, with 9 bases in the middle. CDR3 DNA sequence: TGTGCCAGCAGTTCGGGGGGCGCCTACGAGCAGTACTTC. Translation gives CASSSGGAYEQYF.

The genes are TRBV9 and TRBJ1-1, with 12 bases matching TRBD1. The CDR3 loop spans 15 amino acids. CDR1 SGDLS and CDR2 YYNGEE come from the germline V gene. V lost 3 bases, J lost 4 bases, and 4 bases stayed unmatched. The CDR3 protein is CASSGGDRGPTEAFF. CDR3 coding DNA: TGTGCCAGCAGCGGGGGGGACAGGGGGCCCACTGAAGCTTTCTTT.

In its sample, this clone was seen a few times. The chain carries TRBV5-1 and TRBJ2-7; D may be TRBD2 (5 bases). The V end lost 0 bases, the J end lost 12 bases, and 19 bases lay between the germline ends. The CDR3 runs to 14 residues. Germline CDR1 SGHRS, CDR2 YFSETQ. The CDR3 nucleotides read TGCGCCAGCAGCTTGGCGGTAGGGAACCAGCGGTGGTACTTC. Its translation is CASSLAVGNQRWYF. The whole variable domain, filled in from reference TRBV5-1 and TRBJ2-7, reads KAGVTQTPRYLIKTRGQQVTLSCSPISGHRSVSWYQQTPGQGLQFLFEYFSETQRNKGNFPGRFSGRQFSNSRSEMNVSTLELGDSALYLCASSLAVGNQRWYFGPGTRLTVT.

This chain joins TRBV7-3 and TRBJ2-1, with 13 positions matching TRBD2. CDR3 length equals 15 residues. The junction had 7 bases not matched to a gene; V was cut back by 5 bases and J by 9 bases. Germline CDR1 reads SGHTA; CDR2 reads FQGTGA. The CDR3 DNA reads TGTGCCAGCAGCCCCGGACTAGCGGGAGTCAGTGAGCAGTTCTTC. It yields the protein CASSPGLAGVSEQFF.

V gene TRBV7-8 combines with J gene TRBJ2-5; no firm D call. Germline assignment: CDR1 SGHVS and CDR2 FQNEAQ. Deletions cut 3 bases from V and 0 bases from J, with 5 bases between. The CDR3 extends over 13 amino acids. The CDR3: CASSLADQETQYF. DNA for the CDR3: TGTGCCAGCAGCTTGGCAGACCAAGAGACCCAGTACTTC.

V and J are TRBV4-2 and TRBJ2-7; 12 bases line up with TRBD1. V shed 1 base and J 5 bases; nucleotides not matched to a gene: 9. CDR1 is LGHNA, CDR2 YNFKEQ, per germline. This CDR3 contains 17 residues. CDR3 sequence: CASSQGKPGQGAHEQYF. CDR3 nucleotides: TGTGCCAGCAGCCAAGGAAAACCGGGACAGGGGGCTCACGAGCAGTACTTC.

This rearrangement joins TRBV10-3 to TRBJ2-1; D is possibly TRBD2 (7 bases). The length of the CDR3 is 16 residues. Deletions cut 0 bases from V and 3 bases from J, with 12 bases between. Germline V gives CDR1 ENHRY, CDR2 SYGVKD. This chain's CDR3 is CAISESGGEGYNEQFF. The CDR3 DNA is TGTGCCATCAGTGAGTCAGGGGGGGAGGGCTACAATGAGCAGTTCTTC.

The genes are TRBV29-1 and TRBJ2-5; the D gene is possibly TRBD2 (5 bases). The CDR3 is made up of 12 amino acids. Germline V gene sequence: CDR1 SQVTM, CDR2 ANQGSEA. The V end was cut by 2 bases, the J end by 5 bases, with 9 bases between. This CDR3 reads CSVERGSETQYF. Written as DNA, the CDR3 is TGCAGCGTTGAACGGGGTTCGGAGACCCAGTACTTC.

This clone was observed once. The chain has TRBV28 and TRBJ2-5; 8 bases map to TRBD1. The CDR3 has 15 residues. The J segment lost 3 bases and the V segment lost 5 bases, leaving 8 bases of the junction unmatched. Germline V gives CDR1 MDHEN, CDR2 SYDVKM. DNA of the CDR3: TGTGCCAGCAGTCTGAGACAGGGGCCCAAAGAGACCCAGTACTTC. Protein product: CASSLRQGPKETQYF.

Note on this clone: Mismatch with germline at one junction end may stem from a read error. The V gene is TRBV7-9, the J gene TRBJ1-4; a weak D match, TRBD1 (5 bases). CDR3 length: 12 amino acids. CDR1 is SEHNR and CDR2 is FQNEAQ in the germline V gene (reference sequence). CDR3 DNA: TGTTCCAGCACCTCCGGGGGTGAAAAACTGTTTTTT. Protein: CSSTSGGEKLFF.

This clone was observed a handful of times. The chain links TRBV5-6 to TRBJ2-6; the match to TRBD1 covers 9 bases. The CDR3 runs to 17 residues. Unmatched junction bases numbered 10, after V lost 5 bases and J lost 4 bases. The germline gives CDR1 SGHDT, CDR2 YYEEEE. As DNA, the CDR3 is TGTGCCAGCAGTTGGGAGCGGACAGGGGCGGGGGCCAACGTCCTGACTTTC. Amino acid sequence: CASSWERTGAGANVLTF.

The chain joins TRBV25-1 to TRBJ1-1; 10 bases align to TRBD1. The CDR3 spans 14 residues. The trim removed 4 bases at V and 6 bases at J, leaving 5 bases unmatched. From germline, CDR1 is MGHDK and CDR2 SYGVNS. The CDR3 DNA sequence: TGTGCCAGCAGTGGACAGGGGGCGGCGGCTGAAGCTTTCTTT. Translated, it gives CASSGQGAAAEAFF.